These 25 T cell receptor beta chains were sequenced from one sample in a study of T cells in Graves' hyperthyroidism and ophthalmopathy. Amplified regions were TCR beta CDR3 sequences from RNA transcripts. First-round RT-PCR targeting the TCR CDR3 was performed with the HTBI primer set. TCRdb redid the calling of the multiplex PCR reads with MiXCR, one entry per CDR3 protein. This table has about 610,000 distinct CDR3 sequences, roughly 14% appearing once. The specimen sequenced was blood. These TCRs come from a woman in her 40s with Graves' ophthalmopathy.

This clonotype was seen many times. The chain joins TRBV27 to TRBJ1-6, with unresolved D. CDR1 MNHEY and CDR2 SMNVEV come from the germline V gene (reference sequence). V lost 3 bases to trimming and J lost 5 bases, with 8 bases between them. The CDR3 has 14 amino acids. CDR3 sequence reads: CASSLLLDNSPLHF. In nucleotides, the CDR3 is TGTGCCAGCAGTTTGTTGCTAGATAATTCACCCCTCCACTTT.

The sample holds many counts of this clonotype. The chain links TRBV19 to TRBJ1-2; maybe TRBD1 (5 bases). CDR3 length: 18 amino acids. V was cut by 4 bases and J by 3 bases, with 24 bases left in between. The V gene's germline CDR1 is LNHDA and CDR2 SQIVND (reference sequence). The CDR3 here is CASSKPSGHSNKDYGYTF. CDR3 DNA sequence: TGTGCCAGTAGTAAACCCTCAGGACATTCTAACAAAGACTATGGCTACACCTTC.

Details on this clonotype: A much bigger clone sits one base away, suggesting this may be a read error. The CDR3 does not close with the conserved phenylalanine or tryptophan, likely indicating a read error. V usage is TRBV12-3 or TRBV12-4 and J usage is TRBJ2-2; 8 nucleotides align to TRBD1. The V gene end was trimmed by 4 bases and the J gene end by 4 bases; junction bases not matched to a gene: 8. The CDR3 sequence is 16 residues long. The CDR3 here is CASSSQGGFGTGELFL. CDR3 DNA: TGTGCCAGCAGTTCACAGGGGGGATTCGGCACCGGGGAGCTGTTTCTT.

This clonotype came up many times. The chain employs TRBV19 and TRBJ2-1, with 9 bases identical to TRBD2. Germline trimming cut 5 bases from V and 10 bases from J; bases unmatched to any gene: 12. The CDR3 loop spans 15 amino acids. Germline loops: CDR1 LNHDA, CDR2 SQIVND (reference sequence). The CDR3 sequence: CASSLVTSGIREQFF. CDR3 coding DNA: TGTGCCAGTAGTCTGGTGACTAGCGGTATTCGGGAGCAGTTCTTC. Full variable domain (rest looked up from reference TRBV19 and TRBJ2-1): DGGITQSPKYLFRKEGQNVTLSCEQNLNHDAMYWYRQDPGQGLRLIYYSQIVNDFQKGDIAEGYSVSREKKESFPLTVTSAQKNPTAFYLCASSLVTSGIREQFFGPGTRLTVL.

This clonotype was counted ten times or more. The chain couples TRBV4-1 to TRBJ2-7; 9 nucleotides agree with TRBD2. V lost 0 bases, J lost 3 bases, and 12 bases stayed unmatched. CDR3 length equals 18 residues. Germline CDR1 reads MGHRA; CDR2 reads YSYEKL. Written as DNA, the CDR3 is TGCGCCAGCAGCCAAGAGGAACTAGCGGGCTTCGCGAGCTACGAGCAGTACTTC. Its translation is CASSQEELAGFASYEQYF.

There are many counts of this clonotype. V usage is TRBV2 and J usage is TRBJ1-5, with D possibly matching TRBD1 (5 bases). The V end lost 4 bases, the J end lost 4 bases, and 11 bases lay between the germline ends. Germline loops: CDR1 SNHLY, CDR2 FYNNEI. The CDR3 spans 14 residues. The CDR3: CASSGPRGNQPQHF. CDR3 nucleotide sequence: TGTGCCAGCAGTGGCCCAAGGGGAAATCAGCCCCAGCATTTT.

This clonotype has just a few counts. The chain links TRBV7-9 to TRBJ1-2; 9 bases align to TRBD1. The germline V gene encodes CDR1 SEHNR and CDR2 FQNEAQ (reference sequence). This CDR3 is built from 15 residues. V dropped 4 bases and J dropped 4; count of bases not matched to a gene: 7. CDR3 in DNA: TGTGCCAGCAGCTCCCGGGACAGGGCCCTCTATGGCTACACCTTC. Residues: CASSSRDRALYGYTF.

There are a few counts of this clonotype. The genes are TRBV12-3 or TRBV12-4 and TRBJ1-1; TRBD1 aligns across 8 bases. J was trimmed by 5 bases and V by 7 bases; bases with no gene match: 6. The CDR3 sequence is 13 residues long. The CDR3 sequence is CASTRTGMTEAFF. The CDR3 DNA is TGTGCCAGCACCAGGACAGGGATGACTGAAGCTTTCTTT.

At least ten counts were recorded for this clonotype. The rearrangement joins TRBV7-9 to TRBJ1-5; the D is unclear. This CDR3 has 12 amino acids. V lost 1 base and J lost 12, with 10 bases in between. CDR1 is SEHNR and CDR2 is FQNEAQ in the germline V gene (reference sequence). The CDR3 coding sequence is TGTGCCAGCAGCTTAGGTGATGTGGACCAGCATTTT. Protein sequence: CASSLGDVDQHF.

This clonotype has only one observation. This chain uses TRBV10-2 with TRBJ1-1; 9 bases are a match to TRBD1. Trimming took 7 bases from V and 0 from J; bases not matched to a gene: 6. The CDR3 is 15 amino acids. Looked up from germline, CDR1 is WSHSY and CDR2 is SAAADI. CDR3 in amino acids: CASTRDRVMNTEAFF. For the CDR3, the DNA is TGCGCCAGCACCCGGGACAGGGTTATGAACACTGAAGCTTTCTTT.

This clonotype was seen many times. The chain links TRBV5-4 to TRBJ1-2, with unresolved D. CDR1 SGHNT and CDR2 YYREEE come from the germline V gene (reference sequence). The CDR3 has 15 residues. The V end was cut by 3 bases, the J end by 3 bases, with 15 bases between. In DNA form, the CDR3 reads TGTGCCAGCAGCTACTCTGGGGTTCTTGACTATGGCTACACCTTC. This codes for CASSYSGVLDYGYTF.

This clonotype was detected only a few times. The V gene is TRBV7-8, the J gene TRBJ2-7; 10 bases are a match to TRBD2. Per the germline V gene, CDR1 is SGHVS and CDR2 is FQNEAQ. Trimming removed 5 bases from V and 4 bases from J; junction bases left unmatched: 11. The CDR3 is 16 amino acids. The CDR3 DNA reads TGTGCCAGCAGCAATACTCCTAGCGGGAGTTCTTACGAGCAGTACTTC. Residues: CASSNTPSGSSYEQYF.

In this sample, this clonotype turned up many times. The rearrangement joins TRBV12-5 to TRBJ1-1; D not certain. The CDR3 extends over 13 amino acids. Looked up from germline, CDR1 is LGHNT and CDR2 is FRNRAP. V was shortened by 4 bases and J by 2 bases, with 8 bases between the two germline ends. Here the CDR3 reads CASGSYSNTEAFF. The CDR3, as DNA: TGTGCTAGTGGTTCCTACAGTAACACTGAAGCTTTCTTT. Supplemented by reference TRBV12-5 and TRBJ1-1, the full variable domain reads DARVTQTPRHKVTEMGQEVTMRCQPILGHNTVFWYRQTMMQGLELLAYFRNRAPLDDSGMPKDRFSAEMPDATLATLKIQPSEPRDSAVYFCASGSYSNTEAFFGQGTRLTVV.

This clonotype was seen at least ten times. The J gene is TRBJ1-6, the V gene TRBV12-3 or TRBV12-4; maybe TRBD1 (6 bases). V was shortened by 8 bases and J by 5 bases, with 13 bases between the two germline ends. This CDR3 spans 14 amino acids. CDR3 region: CASATGNHNSPLHF. The CDR3 coding sequence is TGTGCCAGCGCAACAGGGAACCATAATTCACCCCTCCACTTT.

Ten or more counts support this clonotype. V and J are TRBV27 and TRBJ2-3; possible D gene TRBD1, 5 bases. V was clipped by 5 bases and J by 0 bases, with 9 bases between them. The CDR3 has 14 amino acids. CDR1 and CDR2 from the germline V gene are MNHEY and SMNVEV (reference sequence). The CDR3 loop is CASSMTESTDTQYF. CDR3 nucleotide sequence: TGTGCCAGCAGTATGACAGAAAGCACAGATACGCAGTATTTT.

In its sample, this clonotype was seen many times. The V call is TRBV28, the J call TRBJ2-5; unclear D gene. The CDR3 is made up of 13 amino acids. V dropped 7 bases and J dropped 2 bases, with 11 bases sitting between them. Germline V CDR1 and CDR2: MDHEN, SYDVKM. The CDR3: CASNLLRQETQYF. The CDR3 nucleotides are TGTGCCAGCAATTTGCTTCGGCAAGAGACCCAGTACTTC.

Comments on this clonotype: A junction boundary mismatches the germline segment, possibly from a read error. J is TRBJ2-7 and V is TRBV28; 14 positions match TRBD2. Germline values: CDR1 MDHEN, CDR2 SYDVKM. The CDR3 extends over 14 amino acids. CDR3 in amino acids: CVSSYGLAGGEQYF. The CDR3 nucleotides are TGTGTCAGCAGTTATGGACTAGCGGGAGGCGAGCAGTACTTC.

The chain couples TRBV9 to TRBJ1-3; tentative D call: TRBD1 (5 bases). Germline V gives CDR1 SGDLS, CDR2 YYNGEE. The V and J ends lost 1 base and 2 bases respectively, with 10 bases between them. The CDR3 has 15 amino acids. CDR3 sequence reads: CASSVIGEAGNTIYF. The CDR3 DNA reads as TGTGCCAGCAGCGTAATAGGGGAGGCTGGAAACACCATATATTTT. The variable domain in full, with the rest retrieved from reference TRBV9 and TRBJ1-3, is DSGVTQTPKHLITATGQRVTLRCSPRSGDLSVYWYQQSLDQGLQFLIQYYNGEERAKGNILERFSAQQFPDLHSELNLSSLELGDSALYFCASSVIGEAGNTIYFGEGSWLTVV.

This clonotype appeared many times. The chain combines TRBV28 with TRBJ1-1, with D perhaps TRBD1 (5 bases). V was shortened by 4 bases and J by 1 base, with 16 bases between the two germline ends. Looked up from germline, CDR1 is MDHEN and CDR2 is SYDVKM. This CDR3 is built from 16 residues. CDR3 protein: CASSSPGLPENTEAFF. The DNA of the CDR3 is TGTGCCAGCAGTTCACCAGGGTTACCCGAGAACACTGAAGCTTTCTTT.

This clonotype was seen repeatedly, ten times or more. V usage is TRBV5-8 and J usage is TRBJ2-5; no firm D call. This CDR3 has 15 amino acids. Looked up from germline, CDR1 is SGHTS and CDR2 is YDEGEE. V lost 0 bases and J 3 bases, leaving 12 bases between the germline ends. The CDR3 DNA reads TGTGCCAGCAGCTTGGGGTTTGCGTGGGAAGAGACCCAGTACTTC. Its protein is CASSLGFAWEETQYF.

This clonotype was seen a handful of times. The chain joins TRBV30 to TRBJ2-7; tentative D call: TRBD1 (7 bases). The CDR3 is 14 amino acids. The germline V gene encodes CDR1 GTSNPN and CDR2 SVGIG (reference sequence). Trimming shortened V by 0 bases and J by 1 base, and 10 bases separated the two germline ends. CDR3 nucleotide sequence: TGTGCCTGGAGTGTCGCAGGGGGGTCCTACGAGCAGTACTTC. Translation: CAWSVAGGSYEQYF.

The chain uses TRBV18 and TRBJ2-6; no clear D. V was cut by 5 bases and J by 0 bases, with 11 bases left in between. The V gene's germline CDR1 is KGHSH and CDR2 LQKENI. This CDR3 is 16 amino acids long. Here the CDR3 reads CASSTGLISGANVLTF. The CDR3 DNA reads as TGTGCCAGCTCAACCGGGCTGATCTCTGGGGCCAACGTCCTGACTTTC.

There are many counts of this clonotype. V and J are TRBV28 and TRBJ2-2; TRBD2 matches 7 bases. V trimming: 6 bases; J trimming: 1 base; junction bases outside the gene matches: 5. Germline assignment: CDR1 MDHEN and CDR2 SYDVKM. The CDR3 spans 15 residues. The DNA for the CDR3 is TGTGCCAGCAGAGCTAGCGGAGGGAACACCGGGGAGCTGTTTTTT. It encodes CASRASGGNTGELFF. The full variable domain, with the rest looked up from reference TRBV28 and TRBJ2-2, is DVKVTQSSRYLVKRTGEKVFLECVQDMDHENMFWYRQDPGLGLRLIYFSYDVKMKEKGDIPEGYSVSREKKERFSLILESASTNQTSMYLCASRASGGNTGELFFGEGSRLTVL.

This clonotype was seen ten or more times. The rearrangement joins TRBV12-5 to TRBJ1-2; tentative D call: TRBD1 (5 bases). The CDR3 is 13 amino acids. The germline V gene has CDR1 LGHNT and CDR2 FRNRAP. Trimming removed 2 bases from V and 4 bases from J, with 8 bases in between. The CDR3 DNA follows: TGTGCTAGTGGTTTGACGGGGCTCTATGGCTACACCTTC. As protein: CASGLTGLYGYTF.

This clonotype was recorded many times. The rearrangement uses TRBV5-1 and TRBJ1-2; D may be TRBD1 (6 bases). The CDR3 is 13 amino acids. The germline V gene encodes CDR1 SGHRS and CDR2 YFSETQ. V was shortened by 4 bases and J by 2 bases, with 9 bases between the two germline ends. Written as DNA, the CDR3 is TGCGCCAGCAGCGGACAGCAAAACTATGGCTACACCTTC. Protein: CASSGQQNYGYTF. Complete variable domain (other parts from reference TRBV5-1 and TRBJ1-2): KAGVTQTPRYLIKTRGQQVTLSCSPISGHRSVSWYQQTPGQGLQFLFEYFSETQRNKGNFPGRFSGRQFSNSRSEMNVSTLELGDSALYLCASSGQQNYGYTFGSGTRLTVV.